This TCR beta chain is from a study of identical twins (dated by TCRdb to the mid-2010s). About the full investigation: To test whether fetal clonotypes persist, the study used deep sequencing on TCR alpha and beta repertoires from monozygotic twins, unrelated adults of various ages, and cord blood. To rule out contamination, the twin experiments were replicated at different times with different library preparation protocols.

What the authors observed across the whole study: Conclusions relied on cross-sectional statistical analysis, since the same donors could not be followed over many years. Recombination models systematically underestimated out-of-frame TCR alpha sharing in monozygotic twins but agreed with sharing between unrelated individuals. Fewer insertions were carried by abundant cord blood beta clonotypes; a weaker similar trend was observed in young adult naive repertoires, while no such trend was observed in memory repertoires. Invariant T cells such as MAIT and iNKT could partly confound zero-insertion analyses, although diverse VJ usage argued against such confounding for most clonotypes. Out-of-frame TCR alpha sequences shared between twins showed an excess of low generation-probability sequences compared with coincidental sharing between unrelated individuals. In beta out-of-frame sequences, excess twin sharing was weaker, because having fewer shared sequences lowered the signal-to-noise ratio.

Of note for this clonotype: No antigen is known for it. Base qualities were left out, and no much larger clone turns up one base away.

The library was obtained by 5' RACE. For sequencing, an Illumina HiSeq 2000 was employed. A universal primer binding site was introduced by template switching, and a unique molecular identifier was present in the final cDNA, enabling accurate counting of TCR cDNA molecules. Specific primers in the conserved constant-segment region were used to synthesize first-strand cDNA for TCR alpha and beta chains. To control for contamination, every cDNA library was double barcoded, receiving both a SMART-Mk sample barcode and Illumina barcodes. TruSeq adapter sequences and Illumina sample barcodes were added in two successive PCR steps. TCR alpha and beta cDNA libraries were sequenced on the Illumina HiSeq platform with custom primers. In the source study's methods: MiGEC was used to process raw reads and extract unique molecular identifiers, and MiXCR was used to find CDR3 positions. For each individual, recombination models were inferred using an EM algorithm with the repgenHMM and IGoR tools. The tcR package in R was used for shared clonotype analysis, with sharing normalized by the product of cloneset sizes. To study raw recombination without the effects of thymic and clonal selection, out-of-frame nonproductive sequences were analyzed. TCRdb reran the public reads through fastp at Q25 and MiXCR, keeping productive beta chains. Rows are unified per CDR3 protein, each entry keeping the most common DNA and genes. The V and J calls were not made by the authors but by TCRdb's processing. This sample is represented by 1.5 million to 2 million distinct CDR3 sequences; around 29% of them were singletons. The top ten clonotypes cover about 0.25% of the sample.

Every donor in the study was a healthy Caucasian. CDR1 and CDR2 are drawn from the germline V gene (reference sequence): SEHNR, FQNEAQ. The CDR3, cysteine through phenylalanine, is 13 amino acids long. Solely the CDR3 DNA is kept, with 39 bases framed from the first base. The clonotype comes from a newborn girl in good health. Material: cord blood. The chain is encoded by TRBV7-9 joined to TRBJ1-1; 7 nucleotides in the junction match TRBD1. The nucleotide sequence is TGTGCGAGTGAGGGGGCGCGGGACACTGAAGCTTTCTTT. It codes for CASEGARDTEAFF.